Below are 23 T cell receptor beta chains sequenced from a single sample in a study of shared clonotypes between healthy human individuals. Selected positively for CCR7 and CD45RO-negative, naive CD8 cells excluded terminally differentiated effector memory CD45RA+ cells. The assay was immunoSEQ multiplex PCR, and TCRdb's table has in-frame clones only and misses some. The sample has approximately 650,000 clones, about 95% seen once; the top ten hold about 0.11%. Material for sequencing was naive CD8+ T cells sorted from blood. The origin of the receptors is a woman in her twenties or thirties in good health.

This chain uses TRBV7-8 with TRBJ2-3; 10 bases are shared with TRBD2. After removal of 5 bases from V and 4 bases from J, the junction contained 12 bases not matched to a gene. CDR3 length: 17 residues. Germline lookup yields CDR1 SGHVS and CDR2 FQNEAQ. CDR3 loop: CASSPYLAGGSADTQYF. The CDR3 nucleotides read TGTGCCAGCAGCCCCTACTTAGCGGGGGGATCAGCAGATACGCAGTATTTT. Full variable domain (missing parts from reference TRBV7-8 and TRBJ2-3): GAGVSQSPRYKVAKRGQDVALRCDPISGHVSLFWYQQALGQGPEFLTYFQNEAQLDKSGLPSDRFFAERPEGSVSTLKIQRTQQEDSAVYLCASSPYLAGGSADTQYFGPGTRLTVL.

This sequence joins TRBV6-1 and TRBJ2-7; 7 bases line up with TRBD1. J gave up 3 bases and V 8 bases, and 4 bases lay outside the gene matches. Germline V gene sequence: CDR1 MNHNS, CDR2 SASEGT. The CDR3 length is 12 residues. CDR3 residues: CASLDRVYEQYF. For the CDR3, the DNA is TGTGCCAGCCTCGACAGGGTCTACGAGCAGTACTTC.

The chain is built from TRBV11-2 and TRBJ2-7, with D perhaps TRBD2 (6 bases). Looked up from germline, CDR1 is SGHAT and CDR2 is FQNNGV. The V gene lost 1 base and the J gene lost 2 bases, with 12 bases spanning the gap. The CDR3 has 15 amino acids. In nucleotides, the CDR3 is TGTGCCAGCAGCTTAGGTGCTAGCGAGGCCTACGAGCAGTACTTC. Amino acids: CASSLGASEAYEQYF. The whole variable domain, remainder taken from reference TRBV11-2 and TRBJ2-7, is EAGVAQSPRYKIIEKRQSVAFWCNPISGHATLYWYQQILGQGPKLLIQFQNNGVVDDSQLPKDRFSAERLKGVDSTLKIQPAKLEDSAVYLCASSLGASEAYEQYFGPGTRLTVT.

The rearrangement links TRBV2 to TRBJ2-1, with D tentatively TRBD1 (5 bases). This CDR3 is built from 14 residues. Trimming stripped 6 bases from V and 9 bases from J, with 18 bases between. Germline lookup yields CDR1 SNHLY and CDR2 FYNNEI. CDR3 sequence (DNA): TGTGCCAGCAGAGTGAATGTCTTGACAGTTGAGCAGTTCTTC. As protein: CASRVNVLTVEQFF.

Comments on this clone: Other nucleotide sequences from this sample produce the same CDR3. This chain uses TRBV11-2 with TRBJ2-3, with D uncertain. The CDR3 is made up of 14 amino acids. V dropped 0 bases and J dropped 0 bases, with 4 bases sitting between them. The germline V gene encodes CDR1 SGHAT and CDR2 FQNNGV. The CDR3 DNA reads TGTGCCAGCAGCTTAGACCCCAGCACAGATACGCAGTATTTT. The encoded protein is CASSLDPSTDTQYF. Combining the CDR3 with reference TRBV11-2 and TRBJ2-3 gives the whole variable domain EAGVAQSPRYKIIEKRQSVAFWCNPISGHATLYWYQQILGQGPKLLIQFQNNGVVDDSQLPKDRFSAERLKGVDSTLKIQPAKLEDSAVYLCASSLDPSTDTQYFGPGTRLTVL.

The V call is TRBV5-6, the J call TRBJ1-2; no firm D call. Trimming removed 0 bases from V and 5 bases from J, with 11 bases in between. CDR1 SGHDT and CDR2 YYEEEE come from the germline V gene. CDR3 length: 14 residues. The CDR3 spells CASSLVARPYGYTF. Here the CDR3 DNA reads TGTGCCAGCAGCTTGGTGGCAAGGCCGTATGGCTACACCTTC.

The chain uses TRBV9 and TRBJ2-1; D is perhaps TRBD2 (7 bases). CDR1 and CDR2 from the germline V gene are SGDLS and YYNGEE. V lost 5 bases and J lost 10, with 19 bases in between. CDR3 length: 14 amino acids. The CDR3: CASSQSGGGGEQFF. In DNA form, the CDR3 reads TGTGCCAGCAGTCAGTCGGGGGGCGGAGGGGAGCAGTTCTTC. Complete variable domain (other parts from reference TRBV9 and TRBJ2-1): DSGVTQTPKHLITATGQRVTLRCSPRSGDLSVYWYQQSLDQGLQFLIQYYNGEERAKGNILERFSAQQFPDLHSELNLSSLELGDSALYFCASSQSGGGGEQFFGPGTRLTVL.

The rearrangement links TRBV27 to TRBJ2-2, with 9 nucleotides matching TRBD1. Germline values: CDR1 MNHEY, CDR2 SMNVEV (reference sequence). V was pared by 5 bases and J by 3 bases, with 13 bases of the junction left unmatched. The CDR3 covers 18 residues. As DNA, the CDR3 is TGTGCCAGCAGTCGCACCCCACGGGACAGGGAGGACACCGGGGAGCTGTTTTTT. Its translation is CASSRTPRDREDTGELFF.

V gene TRBV29-1 combines with J gene TRBJ2-7, with 10 bases that match TRBD2. CDR1 SQVTM and CDR2 ANQGSEA come from the germline V gene. The CDR3 contains 13 residues. The V and J ends lost 3 bases and 2 bases, in that order; junction bases with no gene match: 1. CDR3 bases: TGCAGCGTTGAGACTAGCGGGCCCTACGAGCAGTACTTC. Translation gives CSVETSGPYEQYF.

V is TRBV7-7 and J is TRBJ2-7; D is perhaps TRBD1 (6 bases). The CDR3 is made up of 13 amino acids. CDR1 and CDR2 from the germline V gene are SSHAT and FNYEAQ (reference sequence). V gave up 2 bases and J gave up 3 bases, with 8 bases separating them. The CDR3 region is CASSLTGNYEQYF. Written as DNA, the CDR3 is TGTGCCAGCAGCTTAACAGGGAACTACGAGCAGTACTTC.

The rearrangement links TRBV28 to TRBJ2-1; 11 nucleotides agree with TRBD2. Losses at the gene ends were 5 bases for V and 12 bases for J; bases not matched to a gene: 12. Per germline, CDR1 MDHEN and CDR2 SYDVKM. This CDR3 has 15 amino acids. The CDR3 nucleotides are TGTGCCAGCAGTAAGACTAGCGGGAAGGGGTTAAGGCAGTTCTTC. It translates to CASSKTSGKGLRQFF.

The chain recombines TRBV11-2 with TRBJ1-4, with 9 nucleotides matching TRBD1. Germline lookup yields CDR1 SGHAT and CDR2 FQNNGV. The CDR3 spans 16 residues. The V and J ends lost 3 bases and 11 bases, in that order; junction bases with no gene match: 13. CDR3 in DNA: TGTGCCAGCAGCTTCATAACCGGGACAGGGAGGTTTAAACTGTTTTTT. It translates to CASSFITGTGRFKLFF.

This clone was seen only once. The gene calls are TRBV28 and TRBJ2-1; D unclear. The CDR3 runs 11 residues. Germline V gene sequence: CDR1 MDHEN, CDR2 SYDVKM. V was pared by 3 bases and J by 12 bases, with 9 bases between. The CDR3 sequence: CASSFSDLQFF. The CDR3 DNA sequence: TGTGCCAGCAGTTTCTCGGATCTGCAGTTCTTC.

The chain is built from TRBV6-5 and TRBJ2-7; D not resolved. V dropped 6 bases and J dropped 3 bases, with 6 bases sitting between them. This CDR3 is built from 11 residues. The germline gives CDR1 MNHEY, CDR2 SVGAGI. The CDR3 nucleotides read TGTGCCAGCAGAGACAACTACGAGCAGTACTTC. Encoded protein: CASRDNYEQYF.

CDR3: CASRDARAHEQYF. CDR3 coding DNA: TGTGCCAGCAGGGATGCGCGGGCCCACGAGCAGTACTTC. The V and J genes are TRBV6-1 and TRBJ2-7, with a possible D match to TRBD2 (5 bases). Trimming stripped 6 bases from V and 5 bases from J, with 14 bases between. The CDR3 has 13 amino acids. Germline V lookup: CDR1 MNHNS, CDR2 SASEGT.

The rearrangement joins TRBV30 to TRBJ1-1; D perhaps matches TRBD1 (6 bases). Trimming stripped 0 bases from V and 1 base from J, with 15 bases between. CDR1 and CDR2 (germline): GTSNPN, SVGIG (reference sequence). The CDR3 is 16 amino acids. For the CDR3, the DNA is TGTGCCTGGAGTGTTCTAGGACAGAGGTCGAACACTGAAGCTTTCTTT. It yields the protein CAWSVLGQRSNTEAFF.

The rearrangement links TRBV19 to TRBJ2-5, with 8 nucleotides matching TRBD2. Judging by the DNA end, TRBJ2-7 fits better; the J call may be wrong. This CDR3 spans 14 amino acids. CDR1 is LNHDA and CDR2 is SQIVND in the germline V gene (reference sequence). The CDR3 DNA reads as TGTGCCAGTAGTCCGGGACTAGTCGCTTACGAGCAGTACTTC. This codes for CASSPGLVAYEQYF.

This clone was recorded a few times. The chain carries TRBV19 and TRBJ1-1, with 7 nucleotides matching TRBD1. Germline V gene sequence: CDR1 LNHDA, CDR2 SQIVND (reference sequence). The CDR3 runs to 14 residues. V shed 1 base and J 7 bases; nucleotides not matched to a gene: 6. This chain's CDR3 is CASSIGGGQSEAFF. DNA for the CDR3: TGTGCCAGTAGTATAGGAGGGGGACAGAGTGAAGCTTTCTTT.

This chain uses TRBV9 with TRBJ1-2; D is ambiguous. The V end was cut by 3 bases, the J end by 2 bases, with 14 bases between. CDR3 length: 15 amino acids. CDR1 and CDR2 (germline): SGDLS, YYNGEE. The CDR3 nucleotides read TGTGCCAGCAGCGAGACCCAGACACCGAACTATGGCTACACCTTC. Translation gives CASSETQTPNYGYTF.

Concerning this clone itself: The sample holds other DNA sequences that translate to the same CDR3. The gene calls are TRBV5-4 and TRBJ1-3, with D possibly matching TRBD1 (5 bases). V lost 1 base and J 1 base, leaving 6 bases between the germline ends. The CDR3 consists of 14 residues. CDR1 is SGHNT and CDR2 is YYREEE in the germline V gene (reference sequence). CDR3 sequence: CASSLWGSGNTIYF. The CDR3 bases are TGTGCCAGCAGCTTGTGGGGGTCTGGAAACACCATATATTTT.

The rearrangement uses TRBV7-9 and TRBJ2-1, with D perhaps matching TRBD2 (6 bases). CDR1 and CDR2 from the germline V gene are SEHNR and FQNEAQ (reference sequence). The CDR3 loop spans 14 amino acids. The V end lost 5 bases, the J end lost 5 bases, and 13 bases lay between the germline ends. The CDR3 coding sequence is TGTGCCAGCAGCCGAACGGAGGGAAACAATGAGCAGTTCTTC. Protein sequence: CASSRTEGNNEQFF.

This sequence joins TRBV5-6 and TRBJ2-5, with D tentatively TRBD1 (5 bases). Germline CDR1 SGHDT, CDR2 YYEEEE. Trimming took off 0 bases at V and 2 bases at J, with 8 bases between the two ends. The CDR3 totals 14 residues. CDR3 DNA sequence: TGTGCCAGCAGCTTGGCCCGACAGCAAGAGACCCAGTACTTC. Protein product: CASSLARQQETQYF.

V usage is TRBV7-9 and J usage is TRBJ2-7; D is unresolved. V gave up 5 bases and J gave up 1 base, with 9 bases separating them. CDR3 length equals 13 residues. CDR1 and CDR2 from the germline V gene are SEHNR and FQNEAQ (reference sequence). This CDR3 reads CASSAGISYEQYF. CDR3 in DNA: TGTGCCAGCAGCGCTGGTATATCCTACGAGCAGTACTTC.